Listed here are 8 T cell receptor beta chains from one sample, sequenced in a study of shared clonotypes between healthy human individuals. TCRdb's copy holds only in-frame clones and misses some; the assay was immunoSEQ multiplex PCR. Among fewer than 2.5 million clones, roughly 93% were seen once, and the ten largest hold around 0.37%. The sequencing input was naive CD4+ T cells from PBMCs. Stated subset: CD45RA+ positively selected. All receptors derive from a man younger than 35 in good health. Some clones in this sample may be carry-over from other donors' samples.

This rearrangement joins TRBV6-1 to TRBJ2-3; D possibly corresponds to TRBD1 (5 bases). Germline lookup yields CDR1 MNHNS and CDR2 SASEGT. This CDR3 region has 14 residues. V was cut by 5 bases and J by 3 bases, with 12 bases left in between. CDR3 residues: CASSITTGTDTQYF. CDR3 coding DNA: TGTGCCAGCAGTATAACCACAGGAACAGATACGCAGTATTTT.

The V call is TRBV7-2, the J call TRBJ2-5; TRBD2 matches 10 bases. J lost 3 bases, V lost 5 bases, and 9 bases had no gene match. The CDR3 covers 16 residues. Germline loops: CDR1 SGHTA, CDR2 FQGNSA. CDR3 nucleotide sequence: TGTGCCAGCAGCGAAGCTAGCGGGAGATCGAAAGAGACCCAGTACTTC. Its protein is CASSEASGRSKETQYF.

The chain carries TRBV7-2 and TRBJ2-2; TRBD2 matches 9 bases. CDR3 size: 17 residues. CDR1 and CDR2 from the germline V gene are SGHTA and FQGNSA. V was pared by 5 bases and J by 6 bases, with 13 bases of the junction left unmatched. The CDR3: CASSQMGLAKRAGELFF. The CDR3 region has the DNA TGTGCCAGCAGCCAAATGGGACTAGCAAAAAGAGCCGGGGAGCTGTTTTTT.

The chain combines TRBV28 with TRBJ2-7, with D possibly being TRBD1 (6 bases). This CDR3 has 14 amino acids. The V end was cut by 5 bases, the J end by 3 bases, with 14 bases between. Germline CDR1 MDHEN, CDR2 SYDVKM. Written as DNA, the CDR3 is TGTGCCAGCAGTCTCGTGACAGGCGACTACGAGCAGTACTTC. Protein sequence: CASSLVTGDYEQYF.

The chain recombines TRBV5-4 with TRBJ2-7; TRBD2 aligns across 15 bases. The CDR3 length is 14 residues. Germline V gene sequence: CDR1 SGHNT, CDR2 YYREEE (reference sequence). J was trimmed by 9 bases and V by 2 bases; bases with no gene match: 3. CDR3 coding DNA: TGTGCCAGCAGCTTACCGGGACTAGCGGGGGGGCAGTACTTC. This codes for CASSLPGLAGGQYF.

This clone was counted a few times. This chain connects TRBV10-3 to TRBJ1-2; 7 bases align to TRBD1. The CDR3 is 12 residues long. V lost 4 bases and J lost 8; bases outside the gene matches: 4. Germline assignment: CDR1 ENHRY and CDR2 SYGVKD. Written as DNA, the CDR3 is TGTGCCATCAGTGCTGGGACAGACGGCTACACCTTC. As protein: CAISAGTDGYTF.

Turning to this clone: The sample contains more than one DNA sequence encoding this CDR3. Here the CDR3 DNA reads TGTGCCAGCAGCCCCAGAGGGGGGCAAGAGACCCAGTACTTC. Its translation is CASSPRGGQETQYF. The chain has TRBV6-6 and TRBJ2-5; D might be TRBD1 or TRBD2, each matching 6 bases. Germline V gene sequence: CDR1 MNHNY, CDR2 SVGAGI (reference sequence). There are 14 residues in the CDR3. V lost 6 bases, J lost 2 bases, and 13 bases lay in between.

This chain links TRBV5-4 with TRBJ1-2; possible D gene TRBD1, 6 bases. Germline V gene data show CDR1 as SGHNT and CDR2 as YYREEE (reference sequence). This CDR3 spans 14 amino acids. Between the trimmed V and J ends, which lost 3 bases and 4 bases, there was a span of 13 bases. CDR3 DNA sequence: TGTGCCAGCAGCTACGGGACACAATCCTATGGCTACACCTTC. Translated: CASSYGTQSYGYTF.